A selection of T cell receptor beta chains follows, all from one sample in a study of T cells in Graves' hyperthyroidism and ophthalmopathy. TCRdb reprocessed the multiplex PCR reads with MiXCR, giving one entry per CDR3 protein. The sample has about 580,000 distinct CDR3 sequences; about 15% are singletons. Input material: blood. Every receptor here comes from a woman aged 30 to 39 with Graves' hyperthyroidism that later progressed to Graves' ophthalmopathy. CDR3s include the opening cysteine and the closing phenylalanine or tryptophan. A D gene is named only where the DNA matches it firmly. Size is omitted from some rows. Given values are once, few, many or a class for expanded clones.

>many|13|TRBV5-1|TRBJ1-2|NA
CASSFDRNIGYTF
TGCGCCAGCAGCTTCGACAGGAATATCGGCTACACCTTC
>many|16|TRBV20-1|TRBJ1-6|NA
CSAPPPPGSGVSPLHF
TGCAGTGCTCCCCCCCCCCCCGGATCTGGTGTATCACCCCTCCACTTT
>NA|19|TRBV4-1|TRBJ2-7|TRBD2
CASSQTTPGLAGGLYEQYF
TGCGCCAGCAGCCAGACTACACCGGGACTAGCGGGAGGCCTCTACGAGCAGTACTTC
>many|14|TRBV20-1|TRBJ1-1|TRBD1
CSARTGGMNTEAFF
TGCAGTGCTAGGACAGGGGGTATGAACACTGAAGCTTTCTTT
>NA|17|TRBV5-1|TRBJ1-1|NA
CASSLGGRLALDTEAFF
TGCGCCAGCAGCTTGGGGGGTAGGCTCGCCCTCGACACTGAAGCTTTCTTT
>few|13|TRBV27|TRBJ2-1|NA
CASSFSQPNEQFF
TGTGCCAGCAGTTTTTCCCAGCCGAATGAGCAGTTCTTC
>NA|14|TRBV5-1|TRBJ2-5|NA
CASSSPPGLETQYF
TGCGCCAGCAGCTCACCGCCGGGACTAGAGACCCAGTACTTC
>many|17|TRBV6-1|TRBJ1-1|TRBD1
CASSWTGRRMFNTEAFF
TGTGCCAGCAGTTGGACAGGGAGGCGGATGTTCAACACTGAAGCTTTCTTT
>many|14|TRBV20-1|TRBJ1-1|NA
CSAQGFRMNTEAFF
TGCAGTGCCCAAGGGTTTCGCATGAACACTGAAGCTTTCTTT
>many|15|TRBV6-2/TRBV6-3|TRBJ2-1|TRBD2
CASTQLAGEYNEQFF
TGTGCCAGCACCCAACTAGCGGGAGAATACAATGAGCAGTTCTTC
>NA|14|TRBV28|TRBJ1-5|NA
CASSLWGPHQPQHF
TGTGCCAGCAGTTTATGGGGGCCCCACCAGCCCCAGCATTTT
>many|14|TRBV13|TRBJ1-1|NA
CASSAGPLTSEAFF
TGTGCCAGCAGCGCGGGACCCCTAACAAGTGAAGCTTTCTTT
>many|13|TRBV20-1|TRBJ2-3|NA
CSARRELADTQYF
TGCAGTGCTAGGAGGGAGTTGGCAGATACGCAGTATTTT
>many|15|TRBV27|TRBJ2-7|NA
CASSLKTERTYEQYF
TGTGCCAGCAGTTTGAAGACTGAAAGAACCTACGAGCAGTACTTC
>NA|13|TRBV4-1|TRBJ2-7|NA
CASSQGGGAEQYF
TGCGCCAGCAGCCAAGGTGGGGGGGCCGAGCAGTACTTC
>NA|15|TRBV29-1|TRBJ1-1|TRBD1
CSVVAGTGANTEAFF
TGCAGCGTTGTAGCAGGGACAGGGGCGAACACTGAAGCTTTCTTT
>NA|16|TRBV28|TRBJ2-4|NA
CASSPPRVLAKNIQYF
TGTGCCAGCAGCCCCCCCAGAGTTCTAGCCAAAAACATTCAGTACTTC
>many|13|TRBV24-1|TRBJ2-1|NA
CATSGTLLNEQFF
TGTGCCACCAGTGGGACCCTCCTCAATGAGCAGTTCTTC
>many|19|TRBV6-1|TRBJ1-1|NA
CASSYSPFGTPILNTEAFF
TGTGCCAGCAGTTATTCCCCCTTCGGGACGCCTATACTGAACACTGAAGCTTTCTTT
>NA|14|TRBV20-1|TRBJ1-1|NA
CSARNPYGGTEAFF
TGCAGTGCTAGAAACCCATACGGGGGTACTGAAGCTTTCTTT
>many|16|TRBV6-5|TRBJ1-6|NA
CASSYSGSSYNSPLHF
TGTGCCAGCAGTTACTCGGGGAGCTCCTATAATTCACCCCTCCACTTT
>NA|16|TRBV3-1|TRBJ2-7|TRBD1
CASSHVSGTGLNEQYF
TGTGCCAGCAGCCACGTTTCCGGGACAGGGCTTAACGAGCAGTACTTC
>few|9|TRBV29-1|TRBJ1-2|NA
CSGEDGYTF
TGCAGCGGGGAGGATGGCTACACCTTC
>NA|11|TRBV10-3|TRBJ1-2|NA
CAIGRNYGYTF
TGTGCCATAGGCAGGAACTATGGCTACACCTTC
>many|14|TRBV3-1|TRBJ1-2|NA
CASSQAGSNYGYTF
TGTGCCAGCAGCCAAGCGGGGTCTAACTATGGCTACACCTTC
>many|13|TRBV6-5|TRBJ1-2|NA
CASSSSGEYGYTF
TGTGCCAGCAGTTCGTCAGGGGAGTATGGCTACACCTTC
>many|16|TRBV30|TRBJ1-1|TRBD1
CAWSPGGGTGVIEAFF
TGTGCCTGGAGTCCCGGGGGGGGGACAGGGGTCATTGAAGCTTTCTTT
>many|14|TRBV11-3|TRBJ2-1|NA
CASSLKSDYNEQFF
TGTGCCAGCAGCTTAAAAAGCGACTACAATGAGCAGTTCTTC
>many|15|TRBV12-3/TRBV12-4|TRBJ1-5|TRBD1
CASSPYLDREQPQHF
TGTGCCAGCAGCCCTTACTTGGACAGGGAACAGCCCCAGCATTTT
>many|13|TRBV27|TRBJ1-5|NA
CASSYIGNQPQHF
TGTGCCAGCAGTTATATTGGGAATCAGCCCCAGCATTTT
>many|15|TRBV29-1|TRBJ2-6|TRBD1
CSVGATGNGANVLTF
TGCAGCGTTGGGGCGACAGGGAATGGGGCCAACGTCCTGACTTTC
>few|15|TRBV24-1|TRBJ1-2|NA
CATSDGTENNYGYTF
TGTGCCACCAGTGATGGGACGGAGAATAACTATGGCTACACCTTC
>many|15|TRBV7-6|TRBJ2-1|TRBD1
CASSLLAGGNNEQFF
TGTGCCAGCAGCCTTCTGGCAGGGGGAAACAATGAGCAGTTCTTC
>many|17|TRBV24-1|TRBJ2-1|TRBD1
CATSDFSGGDSYNEQFF
TGTGCCACCAGTGATTTCTCAGGGGGCGACTCCTACAATGAGCAGTTCTTC
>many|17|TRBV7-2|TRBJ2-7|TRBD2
CASSLGLAVERSYEQYF
TGTGCCAGCAGCTTAGGACTAGCGGTAGAACGCTCCTACGAGCAGTACTTC
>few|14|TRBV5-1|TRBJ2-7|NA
CASSSGQRLYEQYF
TGCGCCAGCAGCTCCGGACAGAGACTCTACGAGCAGTACTTC
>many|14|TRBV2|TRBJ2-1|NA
CASSVHQGLGEQFF
TGTGCCAGCAGTGTACACCAAGGGTTGGGTGAGCAGTTCTTC
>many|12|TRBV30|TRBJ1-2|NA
CAWRHSGLGYTF
TGTGCCTGGAGACATAGTGGCCTTGGGTACACCTTC
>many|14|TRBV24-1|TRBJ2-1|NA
CATSRDLGADEQFF
TGTGCCACCTCCCGGGACCTCGGAGCGGATGAGCAGTTCTTC
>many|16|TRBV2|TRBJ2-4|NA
CASSGSVRSGKNIQYF
TGTGCCAGCAGTGGGTCGGTGAGGTCAGGCAAAAACATTCAGTACTTC
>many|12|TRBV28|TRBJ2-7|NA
CASRASSYEQYF
TGTGCCAGCAGGGCGAGCTCCTACGAGCAGTACTTC
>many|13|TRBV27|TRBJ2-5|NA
CASSFTHVETQYF
TGTGCCAGCAGTTTTACCCATGTGGAGACCCAGTACTTC
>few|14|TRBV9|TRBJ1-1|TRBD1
CASSVYGTGGRTFF
TGTGCCAGCAGCGTGTACGGGACAGGGGGCAGGACTTTCTTT
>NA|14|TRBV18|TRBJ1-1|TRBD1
CASSPVNRGTEAFF
TGTGCCAGCTCACCAGTAAACAGGGGAACTGAAGCTTTCTTT
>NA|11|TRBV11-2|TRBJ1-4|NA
CASSSTGKLFF
TGTGCCAGCAGCTCCACTGGAAAACTGTTTTTT
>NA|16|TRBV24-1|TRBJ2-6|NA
CATSDGGTTGANVLTF
TGTGCCACCAGTGATGGCGGGACAACTGGGGCCAACGTCCTGACTTTC
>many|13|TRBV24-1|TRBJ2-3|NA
CATSDHDTDTQYF
TGTGCCACCAGTGACCATGACACAGATACGCAGTATTTT
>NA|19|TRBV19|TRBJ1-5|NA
CASSIISVGKGPMDQPQHF
TGTGCCAGTAGTATAATAAGTGTTGGAAAGGGGCCGATGGATCAGCCCCAGCATTTT
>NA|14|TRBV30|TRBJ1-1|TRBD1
CAWYRDRAAGEAFF
TGTGCCTGGTACCGGGACAGGGCCGCGGGGGAAGCTTTCTTT
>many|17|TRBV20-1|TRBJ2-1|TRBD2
CSARGYTSASSYNEQFF
TGCAGTGCTAGAGGGTACACTAGCGCCAGCTCCTACAATGAGCAGTTCTTC
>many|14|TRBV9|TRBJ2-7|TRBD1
CASSTGQGPHEQYF
TGTGCCAGCAGCACGGGACAGGGACCCCACGAGCAGTACTTC
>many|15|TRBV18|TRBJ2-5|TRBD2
CASSPPSGRGETQYF
TGTGCCAGCTCACCACCTAGCGGGAGGGGAGAGACCCAGTACTTC
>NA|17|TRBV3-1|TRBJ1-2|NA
CASSQVNSGSTLYGYTF
TGTGCCAGCAGCCAAGTTAATTCGGGCAGTACCCTCTATGGCTACACCTTC
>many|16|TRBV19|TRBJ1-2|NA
CASSIDDRSRPYGYTF
TGTGCCAGTAGTATAGATGATCGTAGCAGACCCTATGGCTACACCTTC
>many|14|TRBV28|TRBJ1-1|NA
CASRLGTPSQEAFF
TGTGCCAGCAGGCTCGGGACACCTAGCCAGGAAGCTTTCTTT
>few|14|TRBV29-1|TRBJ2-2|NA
CSASMGDPTGELFF
TGCAGCGCCTCCATGGGCGACCCAACCGGGGAGCTGTTTTTT
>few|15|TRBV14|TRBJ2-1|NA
CASSQDALSYNEQLF
TGTGCCAGCAGCCAAGACGCTCTCTCCTACAATGAGCAGCTCTTC
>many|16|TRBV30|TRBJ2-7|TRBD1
CAWSATRTGTTYEQYF
TGTGCCTGGAGTGCGACCCGGACAGGGACAACCTACGAGCAGTACTTC
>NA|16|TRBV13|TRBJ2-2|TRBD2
CASSLGTSGAPGELFF
TGTGCCAGCAGCTTAGGGACTAGCGGGGCCCCCGGGGAGCTGTTTTTT
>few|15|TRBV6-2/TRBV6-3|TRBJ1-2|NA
CASSYSISSNYGYTF
TGTGCCAGCAGTTACTCGATAAGCAGCAACTATGGCTACACCTTC